Listed below are T cell receptor beta chains from one sample, sequenced in a study of blood T cell repertoires in COVID-19. The table came from immunoSEQ multiplex PCR; TCRdb's copy has only in-frame clones and leaves some out. The table includes about 440,000 clones, 80% to 95% detected once. Sequencing was done on a sample of PBMCs or T cells enriched from blood (not recorded which). The receptor set was obtained from a man aged 18 to 30 who had recovered from COVID-19. CDR3s include the opening cysteine and the closing phenylalanine or tryptophan. Fields, in order: CDR3 protein, CDR3 DNA, D gene, J gene, clone size, CDR3 length, V gene. The D gene is left open where the match is weak. Rows may omit the clone size; those that give it use once, few, many or a size class.

CASSFPDSQETQYF TGTGCCAGCAGTTTTCCGGACTCCCAAGAGACCCAGTACTTC - TRBJ2-5 - 14 TRBV2
CASSQDWGTSGYTQYF TGCGCCAGCAGCCAAGATTGGGGGACTAGCGGATATACGCAGTATTTT TRBD2 TRBJ2-3 once 16 TRBV4-1
CASSLGTLSSYEQYF TGTGCCAGCAGCCTCGGGACACTGAGCTCCTACGAGCAGTACTTC - TRBJ2-7 - 15 TRBV28
CASSPGQGEIYGYTF TGTGCCAGCAGTCCTGGACAGGGTGAAATCTATGGCTACACCTTC TRBD1 TRBJ1-2 - 15 TRBV7-8
CATSEQTNEKLFF TGTGCCACCAGCGAACAGACCAATGAAAAACTGTTTTTT - TRBJ1-4 - 13 TRBV15
CASRPDDFERYSPLHF TGTGCCAGCAGGCCCGATGACTTTGAAAGGTATTCACCCCTCCACTTT - TRBJ1-6 once 16 TRBV25-1
CAWSVAGQGFSPLHF TGTGCCTGGAGTGTAGCCGGACAGGGATTCTCACCCCTCCACTTT TRBD1 TRBJ1-6 - 15 TRBV30
CASSSTGLGTGELFF TGTGCCAGCAGCTCTACGGGACTTGGCACCGGGGAGCTGTTTTTT - TRBJ2-2 - 15 TRBV5-4
CASSPEGAGGYSPLHF TGTGCCAGCAGCCCCGAGGGCGCCGGGGGGTATTCACCCCTCCACTTT - TRBJ1-6 - 16 TRBV11-3
CASSPGQGKDTEAFF TGCGCCAGCAGCCCGGGACAGGGGAAGGACACTGAAGCTTTCTTT TRBD1 TRBJ1-1 - 15 TRBV5-1
CAWALAGGTTETQYF TGTGCCTGGGCTCTAGCGGGCGGCACCACAGAGACCCAGTACTTC TRBD2 TRBJ2-5 - 15 TRBV30
CASSRTLNTEAFF TGTGCCAGCAGCCGGACACTCAACACTGAAGCTTTCTTT - TRBJ1-1 once 13 TRBV6-4
CASSQEGGGYYNEQFF TGTGCCAGCAGCCAAGAAGGCGGGGGTTACTACAATGAGCAGTTCTTC TRBD2 TRBJ2-1 - 16 TRBV3-1/TRBV3-2
CASSTPWKGAEKLFF TGTGCCAGTAGTACACCCTGGAAGGGGGCTGAAAAACTGTTTTTT TRBD1 TRBJ1-4 - 15 TRBV19
CASSLGIIGGGGGNIQYF TGTGCCAGCAGCTTAGGAATAATAGGGGGGGGAGGAGGTAACATTCAGTACTTC - TRBJ2-4 - 18 TRBV11-2
CASSHGTSQGVYGYTF TGTGCCAGCAGCCACGGGACAAGCCAGGGAGTCTATGGCTACACCTTC - TRBJ1-2 few 16 TRBV5-5
CAISEPGRRAGQPQHF TGTGCCATCAGTGAGCCCGGTAGGAGGGCTGGTCAGCCCCAGCATTTT - TRBJ1-5 - 16 TRBV10-3
CASSRDRGETQYF TGTGCCAGCAGCAGGGACAGAGGAGAGACCCAGTACTTC TRBD1 TRBJ2-5 once 13 TRBV7-3
CASSDNQPRGNQPQHF TGTGCCAGCAGCGATAATCAGCCCCGGGGCAATCAGCCCCAGCATTTT - TRBJ1-5 - 16 TRBV28
CASSQQQGVSEAFF TGTGCCAGCAGCCAACAACAGGGGGTCTCTGAAGCTTTCTTT TRBD1 TRBJ1-1 - 14 TRBV3-1/TRBV3-2
CASSVFETKAFF TGTGCCAGCAGTGTTTTCGAAACTAAAGCTTTCTTT - TRBJ1-1 - 12 TRBV2
CASSARTGGGYGYTF TGTGCCAGCAGCGCGCGGACAGGGGGAGGCTATGGCTACACCTTC TRBD1 TRBJ1-2 - 15 TRBV9
CASSPQVGEKLFF TGTGCCAGCAGCCCGCAGGTGGGTGAAAAACTGTTTTTT - TRBJ1-4 - 13 TRBV12-3/TRBV12-4
CASSMTGLNTEAFF TGTGCCAGTAGTATGACAGGGCTGAACACTGAAGCTTTCTTT TRBD1 TRBJ1-1 - 14 TRBV19
CASGLSSGTGTIYF TGTGCTAGTGGTTTGAGCAGTGGAACGGGGACCATATATTTT - TRBJ1-3 - 14 TRBV12-5
CASAGVMAGELFF TGTGCCAGCGCGGGAGTAATGGCCGGGGAGCTGTTTTTT TRBD2 TRBJ2-2 - 13 TRBV6-1
CASSRDRPNTEAFF TGTGCCAGCAGTCGGGACAGGCCGAACACTGAAGCTTTCTTT TRBD1 TRBJ1-1 - 14 TRBV27
CAIRPAGEVFDEQFF TGTGCCATTCGACCGGCGGGAGAAGTCTTCGATGAGCAGTTCTTC TRBD2 TRBJ2-1 - 15 TRBV28